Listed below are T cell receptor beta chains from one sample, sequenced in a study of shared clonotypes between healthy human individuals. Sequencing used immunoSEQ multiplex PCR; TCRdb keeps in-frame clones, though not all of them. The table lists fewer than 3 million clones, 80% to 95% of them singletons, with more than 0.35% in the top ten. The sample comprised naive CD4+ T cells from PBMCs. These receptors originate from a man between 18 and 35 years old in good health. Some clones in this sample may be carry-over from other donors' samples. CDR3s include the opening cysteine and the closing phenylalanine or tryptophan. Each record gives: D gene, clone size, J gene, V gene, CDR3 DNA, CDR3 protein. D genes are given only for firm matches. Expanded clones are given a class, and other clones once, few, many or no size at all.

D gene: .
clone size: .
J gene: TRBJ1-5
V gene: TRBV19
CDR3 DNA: TGTGCCAGTAGTCACAGGGCTAGCAATCAGCCCCAGCATTTT
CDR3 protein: CASSHRASNQPQHF

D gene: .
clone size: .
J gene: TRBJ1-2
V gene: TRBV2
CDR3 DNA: TGTGCCACCGCGGGGGCGGGTTTC
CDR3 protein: CATAGAGF

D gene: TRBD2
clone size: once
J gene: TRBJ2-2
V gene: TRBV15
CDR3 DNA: TGTGCCACCAGCACGGGACTAGCGCAATCCGGGGAGCTGTTTTTT
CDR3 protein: CATSTGLAQSGELFF

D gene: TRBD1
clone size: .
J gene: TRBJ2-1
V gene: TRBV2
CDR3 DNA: TGTGCCAGCCGAGGGGACAGGGGGTATTCCAATGAGCAGTTCTTC
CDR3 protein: CASRGDRGYSNEQFF

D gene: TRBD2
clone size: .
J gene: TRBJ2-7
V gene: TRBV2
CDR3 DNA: TGTGCCAGCAGTGGACCGGGACTAGCGGCATTTAAAGACTACGAGCAGTACTTC
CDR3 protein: CASSGPGLAAFKDYEQYF

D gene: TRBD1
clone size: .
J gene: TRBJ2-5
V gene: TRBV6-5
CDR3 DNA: TGTGCCAGCAGTTACTCGAGGGACAGGGGGCAGACCCAGTACTTC
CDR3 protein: CASSYSRDRGQTQYF

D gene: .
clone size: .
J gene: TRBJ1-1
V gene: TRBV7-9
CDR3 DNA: TGTGCCAGCAGCTTGCGCCCGGTTCTTTATAACACTGAAGCTTTCTTT
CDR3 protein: CASSLRPVLYNTEAFF

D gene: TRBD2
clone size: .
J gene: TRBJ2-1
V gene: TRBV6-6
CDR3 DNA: TGTGCCAGCAGTGATGGACTAGCCTCCTACAATGAGCAGTTCTTC
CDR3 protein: CASSDGLASYNEQFF

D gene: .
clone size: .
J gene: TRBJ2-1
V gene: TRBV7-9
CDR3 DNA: TGTGCCAGCACGGACCTAGCGTGGCAGTTCTTC
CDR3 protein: CASTDLAWQFF

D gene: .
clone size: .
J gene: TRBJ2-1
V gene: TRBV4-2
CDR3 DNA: TGTGCCAGCAGCCAAGGCGGCAGCTGGACGGGAAATGAGCAGTTCTTC
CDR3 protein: CASSQGGSWTGNEQFF

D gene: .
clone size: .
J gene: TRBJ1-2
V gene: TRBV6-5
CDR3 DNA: TGTGCCAGCAGTTACTCGCTGGGAAACTATGGCTACACCTTC
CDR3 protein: CASSYSLGNYGYTF

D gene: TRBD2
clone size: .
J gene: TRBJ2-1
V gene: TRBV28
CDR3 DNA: TGTGCCAGCAGCCACTTTGGGACTAGCGGGACGGGTTACAATGAGCAGTTCTTC
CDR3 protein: CASSHFGTSGTGYNEQFF

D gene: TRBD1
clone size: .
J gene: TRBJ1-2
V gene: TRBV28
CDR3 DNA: TGTGCCAGCAGGCCATCGGGACAGGGCTATAACTATGGCTACACCTTC
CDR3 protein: CASRPSGQGYNYGYTF

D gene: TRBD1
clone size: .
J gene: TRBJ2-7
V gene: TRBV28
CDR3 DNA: TGTGCCAGCAGTTTTGTCGGGCTGGGGATGACAGGGGGGTCCTACGAGCAGTACTTC
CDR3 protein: CASSFVGLGMTGGSYEQYF

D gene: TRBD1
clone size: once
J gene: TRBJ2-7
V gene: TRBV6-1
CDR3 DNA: TGTGCCAGCAGTGAAACAGGGGTAAGCTACGAGCAGTACTTC
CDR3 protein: CASSETGVSYEQYF

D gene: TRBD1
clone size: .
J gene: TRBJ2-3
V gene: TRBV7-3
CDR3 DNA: TGTGCCAGCAGCAAGACAGGGTCCACAGATACGCAGTATTTT
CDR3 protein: CASSKTGSTDTQYF

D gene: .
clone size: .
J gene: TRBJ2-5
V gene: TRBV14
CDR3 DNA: TGTGCCAGCAGCCGTCCGGGTCGGACTACCTATCAAGAGACCCAGTACTTC
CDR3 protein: CASSRPGRTTYQETQYF

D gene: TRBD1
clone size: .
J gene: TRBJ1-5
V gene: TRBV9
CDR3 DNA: TGTGCCAGCAGTACTGGACAGGGAGAAGAACAGCCCCAGCATTTT
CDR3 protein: CASSTGQGEEQPQHF

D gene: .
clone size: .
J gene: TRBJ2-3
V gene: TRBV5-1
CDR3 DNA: TGCGCCAGCAGCTTTCTTGGCACAGATACGCAGTATTTT
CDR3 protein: CASSFLGTDTQYF

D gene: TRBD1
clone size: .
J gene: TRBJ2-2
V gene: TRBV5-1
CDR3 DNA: TGCGCCAGCAGCTTAGCAACAGGGGGCTGGGACACCGGGGAGCTGTTTTTT
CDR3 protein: CASSLATGGWDTGELFF

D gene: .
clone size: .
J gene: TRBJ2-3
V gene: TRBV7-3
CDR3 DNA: TGTGCCAGCAGCTTAATAGGGGCCGGAGAGAGAGATACGCAGTATTTT
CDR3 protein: CASSLIGAGERDTQYF

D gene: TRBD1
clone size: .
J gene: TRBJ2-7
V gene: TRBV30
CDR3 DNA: TGTGCCTGGAGGCTAGCCGGGACAGGAGGACCCTACGAGCAGTACTTC
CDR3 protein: CAWRLAGTGGPYEQYF

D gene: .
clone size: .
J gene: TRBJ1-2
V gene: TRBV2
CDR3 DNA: TGTGCCAGCAGAGACAGGACACAATCCTATGGCTACACCTTC
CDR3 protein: CASRDRTQSYGYTF

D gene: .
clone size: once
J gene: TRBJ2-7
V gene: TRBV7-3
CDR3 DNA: TGTGCCAGCAGCTTAACGCGGGACTCCTACGAGCAGTACTTC
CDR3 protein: CASSLTRDSYEQYF

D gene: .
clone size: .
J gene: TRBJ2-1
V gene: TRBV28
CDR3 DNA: TGTGCCAGCAGTTACTCCTACAATGAGCAGTTCTTC
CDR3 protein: CASSYSYNEQFF

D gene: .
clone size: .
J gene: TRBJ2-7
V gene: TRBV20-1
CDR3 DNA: TGCAGTGCTACGGATAGATACGAGCAGTACTTC
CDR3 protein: CSATDRYEQYF

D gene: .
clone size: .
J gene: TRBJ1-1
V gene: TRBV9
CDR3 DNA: TGTGCCAGCAGCGTAGCGGGTAGCCCGAACACTGAAGCTTTCTTT
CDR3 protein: CASSVAGSPNTEAFF

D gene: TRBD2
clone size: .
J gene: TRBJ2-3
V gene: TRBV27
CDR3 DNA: TGTGCCAGCAGTTTATCGATCGGGGGGAGAGCAGATACGCAGTATTTT
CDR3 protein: CASSLSIGGRADTQYF

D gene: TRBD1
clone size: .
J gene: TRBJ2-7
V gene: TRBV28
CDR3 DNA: TGTGCCAGCAGGTCCACGGGACAGGGGAACCCCTACGAGCAGTACTTC
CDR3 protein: CASRSTGQGNPYEQYF

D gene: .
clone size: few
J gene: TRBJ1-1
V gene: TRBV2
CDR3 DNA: TGTGCCAGCAGTGCAGACACTGAAGCTTTCTTT
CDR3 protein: CASSADTEAFF

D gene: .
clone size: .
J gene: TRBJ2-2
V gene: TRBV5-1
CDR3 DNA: TGCGCCAGCAGCCCGGGACCGCCCACGACCGGGGAGCTGTTTTTT
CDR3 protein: CASSPGPPTTGELFF

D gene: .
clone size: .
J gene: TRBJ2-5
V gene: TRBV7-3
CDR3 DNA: TGTGCCAGCAGCCGCGGACAACAAGAGACCCAGTACTTC
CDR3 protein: CASSRGQQETQYF

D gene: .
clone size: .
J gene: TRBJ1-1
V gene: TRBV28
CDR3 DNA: TGTGCCAGCAGTTTACCCACCAGGGGATTCACTGAAGCTTTCTTT
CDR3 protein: CASSLPTRGFTEAFF

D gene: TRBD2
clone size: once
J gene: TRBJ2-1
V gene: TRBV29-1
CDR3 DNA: TGCAGCGTTGGGGGGACTAGCGGGACCTACAATGAGCAGTTCTTC
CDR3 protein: CSVGGTSGTYNEQFF

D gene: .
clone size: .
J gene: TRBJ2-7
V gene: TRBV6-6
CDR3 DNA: TGTGCCAGCAGTGTCCAGCCCGCGGGACAGAACGAGCAGTACTTC
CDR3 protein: CASSVQPAGQNEQYF

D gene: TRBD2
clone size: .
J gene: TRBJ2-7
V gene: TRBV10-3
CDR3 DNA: TGTGCCATCAGTGAGTCAATGGGCGGCGGACTAGCGGGCGATGCCTACGAGCAGTACTTC
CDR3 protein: CAISESMGGGLAGDAYEQYF

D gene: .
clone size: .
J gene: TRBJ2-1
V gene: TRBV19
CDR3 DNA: TGTGCCAGTAGTAAAACCCAGCTAGCGTACTCCTACAATGAGCAGTTCTTC
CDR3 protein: CASSKTQLAYSYNEQFF

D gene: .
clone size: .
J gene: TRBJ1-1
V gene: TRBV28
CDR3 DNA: TGTGCCAGCAGTTTTCTGGGAGACACTGAAGCTTTCTTT
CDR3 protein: CASSFLGDTEAFF

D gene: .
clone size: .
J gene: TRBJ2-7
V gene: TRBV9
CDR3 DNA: TGTGCCAGCACCCGTGGGCAGGGTAACTACGAGCAGTACTTC
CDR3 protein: CASTRGQGNYEQYF

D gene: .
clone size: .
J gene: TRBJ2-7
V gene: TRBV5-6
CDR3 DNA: TGTGCCAGCAGCTTCCTAGGACCCGCCTACGAGCAGTACTTC
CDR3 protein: CASSFLGPAYEQYF

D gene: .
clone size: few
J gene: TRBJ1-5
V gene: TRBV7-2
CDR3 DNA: TGTGCCAGCAGCTTATCGGCCAATCAGCCCCAGCATTTT
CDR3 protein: CASSLSANQPQHF

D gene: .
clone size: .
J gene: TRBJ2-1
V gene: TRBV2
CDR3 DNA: TGTGCCAGCAGTGAGGGGGTAGCGGAGTTCTTC
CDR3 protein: CASSEGVAEFF

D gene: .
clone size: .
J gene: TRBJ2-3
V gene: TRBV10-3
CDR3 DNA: TGTGCCATCAGTGACTACCTCGATACGCAGTATTTT
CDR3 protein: CAISDYLDTQYF

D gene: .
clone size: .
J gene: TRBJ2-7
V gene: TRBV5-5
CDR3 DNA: TGTGCCAGCAGCTTGGCCGTGGGTGAGTACGAGCAGTACTTC
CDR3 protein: CASSLAVGEYEQYF

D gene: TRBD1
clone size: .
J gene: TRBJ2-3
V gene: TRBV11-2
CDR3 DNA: TGTGCCAGCAGCTTAGGGGGACAGTTCACAGATACGCAGTATTTT
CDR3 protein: CASSLGGQFTDTQYF